The clone carrying this T cell receptor beta chain has only one observation. No antigen is known for it. Sampling consisted of one heparinised blood draw per donor, averaging around 120 mL. Once sorted, every population was more than 95% pure. The sample comes from a study of beta chain features in type 1 diabetes. Study observations and caveats: TCRB CDR3s were moderately but significantly shorter in Type 1 diabetes patients in all four CD4+ subsets. Fewer junction insertions and more nucleotide deletions appeared in type 1 diabetes patients.

The sequenced template was cDNA made from the entire isolated RNA. The study sequenced naive, central memory and regulatory T cell samples to an average of roughly 4 million reads. Libraries were prepared by immunoSEQ multiplex PCR; TCRdb keeps only in-frame clonotypes and omits some of them. Altogether fewer than 450,000 clones are present, around an eighth being singletons, with the ten largest covering roughly 0.016%. The material sequenced was naive CD4+ T cells from blood. The receptor's source is a woman aged 18-29 years with type 1 diabetes.

Here the CDR3 DNA reads TGTGCCAGCAGGACAGGGGGGACAGTCTTGGGCGAGCAGTACTTC. Translation gives CASRTGGTVLGEQYF. The V call is TRBV27, the J call TRBJ2-7; 9 nucleotides agree with TRBD1. This CDR3 has 15 residues. V lost 6 bases and J lost 6; bases outside the gene matches: 12. From germline, CDR1 is MNHEY and CDR2 SMNVEV (reference sequence).